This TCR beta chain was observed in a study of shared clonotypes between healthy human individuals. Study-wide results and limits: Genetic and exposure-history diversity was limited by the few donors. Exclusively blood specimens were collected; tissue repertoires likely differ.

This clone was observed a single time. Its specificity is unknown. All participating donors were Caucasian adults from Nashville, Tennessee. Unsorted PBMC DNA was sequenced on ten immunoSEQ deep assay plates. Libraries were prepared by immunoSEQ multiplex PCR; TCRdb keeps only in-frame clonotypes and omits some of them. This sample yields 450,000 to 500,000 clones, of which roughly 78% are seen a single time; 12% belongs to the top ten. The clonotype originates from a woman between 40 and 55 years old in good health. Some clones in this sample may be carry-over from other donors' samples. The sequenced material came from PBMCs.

CDR3 region: CASSPLLGYEQYF. Written as DNA, the CDR3 is TGTGCCAGCAGCCCTCTCCTAGGATACGAGCAGTACTTC. The chain combines TRBV7-9 with TRBJ2-7; D not resolved. Trimming left V 5 bases short and J 4 bases short, with 12 bases between. Germline CDR1 is SEHNR and CDR2 is FQNEAQ (reference sequence). The CDR3 length is 13 residues.